The text below deals with one TCR beta chain. Its specificity is not known. The data were taken from a study of T cell repertoires in cytomegalovirus infection. The germline V gene has CDR1 MNHNS and CDR2 SASEGT. Trimming cost V 8 bases and J 1 base; bases outside gene matches: 8. This CDR3 is built from 15 residues. TCRdb redid the calling of the reads with MiXCR, one entry per CDR3 protein. The table has roughly 730,000 distinct CDR3 sequences, 30% to 35% seen once; the top ten hold over 15%. Whole-study results and caveats: Dominating the ex vivo response were HLA-C-restricted CMV-specific TCR beta clonotypes. CMV carriers with the relevant HLA were identified by cumulative public TCR beta family frequency.

The V gene is TRBV6-1, the J gene TRBJ2-3, with TRBD2 identical over 8 bases. The TCR was taken from a human donor in good health (CMV status not recorded). Some clones in this sample may be carry-over from other donors' samples. The source was cultured PBMCs, collected from culture after CMV antigen stimulation. The CDR3 bases are TGTGCCAGCCTCCGGGGGGGCCGGGGCACAGATACGCAGTATTTT. Translating it yields CASLRGGRGTDTQYF.